Listed below are T cell receptor beta chains from one sample, sequenced in a study of somatic mutations in cytotoxic T cells in rheumatoid arthritis. TCRdb's table, derived via immunoSEQ multiplex PCR, lists solely in-frame clones and lacks some. The sample contains thousands of clones, about 75% of which appear only once. Sequencing was performed on CD8+ T cells sorted from blood. Receptor source: a woman aged 55-75 years in good health. Each CDR3 is given with its conserved first and last residue. The D gene is left open where the match is weak. Clone size appears in some rows only: once, few, many, or a class for an expanded clone.

D | size | J | V | DNA | CDR3
TRBD2 | . | TRBJ2-3 | TRBV7-9 | TGTGCCAGCAGCCCCCCTAGCGGCGCAACAGATACGCAGTATTTT | CASSPPSGATDTQYF
TRBD2 | . | TRBJ2-3 | TRBV19 | TGTGCCAGTAGTATACTAGCGGGAACGGATACGCAGTATTTT | CASSILAGTDTQYF
TRBD1 | . | TRBJ2-6 | TRBV29-1 | TGCAGCGTCGGGACAGACTCTGGGGCCAACGTCCTGACTTTC | CSVGTDSGANVLTF
TRBD2 | . | TRBJ2-7 | TRBV9 | TGTGCCAGCAGCCTAGGGACTAGCGGGATCTACGAGCAGTACTTC | CASSLGTSGIYEQYF
. | . | TRBJ1-2 | TRBV28 | TGTGCCAGCAGTTTCGGCAGGGGCTATGGCTACACCTTC | CASSFGRGYGYTF
TRBD1 | once | TRBJ1-4 | TRBV5-1 | TGCGCCAGCAGCTTGGCCGAGGGGGCGCGAGTTGAAAAACTGTTTTTT | CASSLAEGARVEKLFF
TRBD2 | . | TRBJ2-7 | TRBV18 | TGTGCCAGCTCACCGGGACTAGCGGGATTCGACGAGCAGTACTTC | CASSPGLAGFDEQYF
. | . | TRBJ2-5 | TRBV10-3 | TGTGCCATCAGCGGACTCAATCTAGAGACCCAGTACTTC | CAISGLNLETQYF
TRBD1 | . | TRBJ1-1 | TRBV7-8 | TGTGCCAGCAGCTCTACAGGGGGGGGCACTGAAGCTTTCTTT | CASSSTGGGTEAFF
. | few | TRBJ1-2 | TRBV27 | TGTGCCAGCAGTTTAGAACAGAACTATGGCTACACCTTC | CASSLEQNYGYTF
TRBD1 | . | TRBJ1-5 | TRBV7-9 | TGTGCCAGCAGCTCCGGACAGGGCGAATATCAGCCCCAGCATTTT | CASSSGQGEYQPQHF
TRBD2 | medium-sized | TRBJ2-7 | TRBV4-2 | TGTGCCAGCAGCCCCGGGACTAGCGGGGGGGCCTACGAGCAGTACTTC | CASSPGTSGGAYEQYF
TRBD1 | . | TRBJ2-7 | TRBV6-4 | TGTGCCAGCAGGGGGACAGGGGGCGAGCAGTACTTC | CASRGTGGEQYF
. | . | TRBJ1-1 | TRBV6-6 | TGTGCCAGCAGACAAACGGGACACCCGAACACTGAAGCTTTCTTT | CASRQTGHPNTEAFF
. | . | TRBJ2-2 | TRBV10-2 | TGCGCCAGCAGTGAGACTCTCACCGGGGAGCTGTTTTTT | CASSETLTGELFF
TRBD1 | . | TRBJ1-1 | TRBV7-9 | TGTGCCAGCAGCTTAGGGGACAGGGCAAACACTGAAGCTTTCTTT | CASSLGDRANTEAFF
TRBD2 | medium-sized | TRBJ2-7 | TRBV4-3 | TGCGCCAGCAGCCAAGATCGGATAGCGGGAGGCCTCGTCTACGAGCAGTACTTC | CASSQDRIAGGLVYEQYF
TRBD2 | . | TRBJ2-1 | TRBV13 | TGTGCCAGCAGCTTGTCAGGACTAGCGGGATTCTATGAGCAGTTCTTC | CASSLSGLAGFYEQFF
. | . | TRBJ2-2 | TRBV5-1 | TGCGCCAGCAGCGCGACCACCGGGGAGCTATTTTTT | CASSATTGELFF
. | few | TRBJ1-1 | TRBV27 | TGTGCCAGCAGTCTACAGTTGAACACTGAAGCTTTCTTT | CASSLQLNTEAFF
. | . | TRBJ2-3 | TRBV27 | TGTGCCAGCAGAGTGAGGGCAGATACGCAGTATTTT | CASRVRADTQYF
. | . | TRBJ2-7 | TRBV25-1 | TGTGCCAGCAGTGGTCGTCAGTCCTACGAGCAGTACTTC | CASSGRQSYEQYF
TRBD1 | once | TRBJ2-2 | TRBV6-5 | TGTGCCGCCCAGGGGGCGAACACCGGGGAGCTGTTTTTT | CAAQGANTGELFF
. | . | TRBJ2-1 | TRBV7-9 | TGTGCCAGCAGCTCAACAGGGAGCTCCTACAATGAGCAGTTCTTC | CASSSTGSSYNEQFF
. | . | TRBJ2-1 | TRBV5-6 | TGTGCCAGCAGCTCGGCGAGCGCCTACAATGAGCAGTTCTTC | CASSSASAYNEQFF
. | . | TRBJ2-7 | TRBV27 | TGTGCCAGCAGTTTTGAACAGAACTACGAGCAGTACTTC | CASSFEQNYEQYF
. | few | TRBJ2-1 | TRBV27 | TGTGCCAGTCGTGTATACAATGAGCAGTTCTTC | CASRVYNEQFF
TRBD2 | . | TRBJ2-1 | TRBV27 | TGTGCCAGCAGTCCATATACTATGACTAGCGGGCTCAATGAGCAGTTCTTC | CASSPYTMTSGLNEQFF
. | . | TRBJ2-5 | TRBV13 | TGTGCCAGCAGCTTATCGACGGGAATCGAGACCCAGTACTTC | CASSLSTGIETQYF
TRBD2 | . | TRBJ2-3 | TRBV29-1 | TGCAGCGTCACCGGCCCCAAAGCGGGGAGCCTGCAAGATACGCAGTATTTT | CSVTGPKAGSLQDTQYF
TRBD1 | few | TRBJ2-7 | TRBV6-1 | TGTGCCAGCACCCCGAGGGGACAGACTTCCTACGAGCAGTACTTC | CASTPRGQTSYEQYF
TRBD1 | . | TRBJ2-7 | TRBV6-4 | TGTGCCAGCAGCCCGGACAGGGCACCCGAGCAGTACTTC | CASSPDRAPEQYF
. | few | TRBJ2-1 | TRBV4-3 | TGCGCCAGCAGCCTAGGGGTCTACAATGAGCAGTTCTTC | CASSLGVYNEQFF
TRBD2 | . | TRBJ2-1 | TRBV9 | TGTGCCAGCAGCGTAGGCGGGGGGGCCTCCAATGAGCAGTTCTTC | CASSVGGGASNEQFF
. | . | TRBJ1-2 | TRBV10-2 | TGCGCCAGCAGTGGGGTTACAGGGGGCTACACCTTC | CASSGVTGGYTF
TRBD2 | . | TRBJ2-3 | TRBV4-1 | TGCGCCAGCAGCCAAGAGGGGAGGGCAGATACGCAGTATTTT | CASSQEGRADTQYF
. | . | TRBJ2-3 | TRBV6-1 | TGTGCCAGCAGTGAAGGAGGGACTGGCACAGATACGCAGTATTTT | CASSEGGTGTDTQYF
. | . | TRBJ2-4 | TRBV28 | TGTGCCAGCAGTTTACCCCAGGGGGCCAAAAACATTCAGTACTTC | CASSLPQGAKNIQYF
. | once | TRBJ1-5 | TRBV28 | TGTGCCAGCAGTTTACTGAGGCTGGTGCCCCAGCATTTT | CASSLLRLVPQHF
. | . | TRBJ1-6 | TRBV27 | TGTGCCAGCAGTTACGGGGATAATTCACCCCTCCACTTT | CASSYGDNSPLHF
TRBD1 | . | TRBJ1-2 | TRBV9 | TGTGCCAGCAGCGCACGAGGACAGGAACGGAACTATGGCTACACCTTC | CASSARGQERNYGYTF
. | . | TRBJ2-1 | TRBV5-4 | TGTGCCAGCAGCTTGTCGCTAGCGAGTGAGCAGTTCTTC | CASSLSLASEQFF
TRBD2 | . | TRBJ2-1 | TRBV5-8 | TGTGCCAGCAGCTCAGGGACTAGCGGAGTAGGGAGCTCCTACAATGAGCAGTTCTTC | CASSSGTSGVGSSYNEQFF
. | . | TRBJ1-2 | TRBV29-1 | TGCAGCGTTGAAAGGGCAGGCGCGGGTTATGGCTACACCTTC | CSVERAGAGYGYTF
. | once | TRBJ1-2 | TRBV9 | TGTGCCAGCAGCCCCTTTTTACACGAAAACTATGGCTACACCTTC | CASSPFLHENYGYTF
. | . | TRBJ1-4 | TRBV28 | TGTGCCAGCAGTTTTCTGGCAGGGCTAAATGAAAAACTGTTTTTT | CASSFLAGLNEKLFF
TRBD1 | . | TRBJ2-3 | TRBV9 | TGTGCCAGCAGCGTCGGGGACAGAGCTTCTAGCACAGATACGCAGTATTTT | CASSVGDRASSTDTQYF
. | . | TRBJ1-1 | TRBV6-5 | TGTGCCAGCAGTTATGCCCAGGGCACTGAAGCTTTCTTT | CASSYAQGTEAFF
. | . | TRBJ1-3 | TRBV28 | TGTGCCAGCAATCGCGGTGAGCGAAACACCATATATTTT | CASNRGERNTIYF
. | . | TRBJ2-2 | TRBV29-1 | TGCAGCGCCGCGGGCCAGGCTTCTTCGATCACCGGGGAGCTGTTTTTT | CSAAGQASSITGELFF
. | . | TRBJ2-7 | TRBV27 | TGTGCCAGCAGTGCTTTTGAGCGGGCGACCTCCTACGAGCAGTACTTC | CASSAFERATSYEQYF
TRBD1 | few | TRBJ1-2 | TRBV30 | TGTGCCTGGACCGAGGACAGGGACCAGAACTATGGCTACACCTTC | CAWTEDRDQNYGYTF